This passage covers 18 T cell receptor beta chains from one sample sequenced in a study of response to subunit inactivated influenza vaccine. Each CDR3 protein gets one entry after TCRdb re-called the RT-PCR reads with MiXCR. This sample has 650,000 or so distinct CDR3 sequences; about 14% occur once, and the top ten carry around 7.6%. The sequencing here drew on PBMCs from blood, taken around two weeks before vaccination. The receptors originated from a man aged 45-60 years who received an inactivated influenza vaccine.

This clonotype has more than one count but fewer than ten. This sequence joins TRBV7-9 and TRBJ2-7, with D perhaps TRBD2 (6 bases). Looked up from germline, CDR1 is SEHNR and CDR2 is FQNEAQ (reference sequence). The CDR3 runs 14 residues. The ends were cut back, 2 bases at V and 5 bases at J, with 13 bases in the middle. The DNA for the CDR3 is TGTGCCAGCAGCTTATTTGGCAGGGAGGACGAGCAGTACTTC. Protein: CASSLFGREDEQYF. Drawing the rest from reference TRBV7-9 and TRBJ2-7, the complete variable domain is DTGVSQNPRHKITKRGQNVTFRCDPISEHNRLYWYRQTLGQGPEFLTYFQNEAQLEKSRLLSDRFSAERPKGSFSTLEIQRTEQGDSAMYLCASSLFGREDEQYFGPGTRLTVT.

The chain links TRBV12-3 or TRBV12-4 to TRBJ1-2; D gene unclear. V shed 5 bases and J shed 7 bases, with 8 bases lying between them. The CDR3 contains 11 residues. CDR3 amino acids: CASSRGFGYTF. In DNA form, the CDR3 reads TGTGCCAGCAGTCGAGGGTTTGGCTACACCTTC.

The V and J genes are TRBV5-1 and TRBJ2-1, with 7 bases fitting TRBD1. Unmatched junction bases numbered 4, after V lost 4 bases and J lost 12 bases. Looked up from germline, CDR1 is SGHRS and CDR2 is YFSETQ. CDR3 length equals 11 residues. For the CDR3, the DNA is TGCGCCAGCAGCGGGACAGTAGGGCAGTTCTTC. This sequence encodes CASSGTVGQFF.

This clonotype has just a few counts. CDR3 region: CASSMSGAYQETQYF. In nucleotides, the CDR3 is TGTGCCAGCAGCATGTCCGGGGCGTACCAAGAGACCCAGTACTTC. This chain links TRBV11-2 with TRBJ2-5; D tentatively fits TRBD1 or TRBD2 (5 bases each). The germline V and J ends were trimmed by 5 bases and 0 bases, with 13 bases remaining between them. Germline values: CDR1 SGHAT, CDR2 FQNNGV. This CDR3 region has 15 residues.

As DNA, the CDR3 is TGTGCCAGCACGGACTCCACGAGGGAACAGTTCTTC. Translating gives CASTDSTREQFF. The chain is built from TRBV6-2 or TRBV6-3 and TRBJ2-1; D perhaps matches TRBD2 (5 bases). Trimming took off 7 bases at V and 13 bases at J, with 17 bases between the two ends. CDR1 and CDR2 (germline): MNHEY, SVGEGT. The CDR3 is made up of 12 amino acids.

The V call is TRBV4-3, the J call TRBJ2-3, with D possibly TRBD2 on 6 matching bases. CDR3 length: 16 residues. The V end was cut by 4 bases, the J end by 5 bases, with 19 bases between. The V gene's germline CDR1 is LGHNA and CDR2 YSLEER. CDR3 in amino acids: CASSLVSGPVGDTQYF. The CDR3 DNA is TGCGCCAGCAGCCTCGTTAGCGGCCCGGTAGGAGATACGCAGTATTTT.

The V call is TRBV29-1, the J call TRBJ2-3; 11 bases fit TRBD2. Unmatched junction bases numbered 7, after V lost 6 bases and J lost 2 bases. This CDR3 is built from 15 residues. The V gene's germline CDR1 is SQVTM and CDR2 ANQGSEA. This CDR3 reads CSVGLAGGNTDTQYF. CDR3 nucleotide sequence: TGCAGCGTGGGGCTAGCGGGAGGTAACACAGATACGCAGTATTTT.

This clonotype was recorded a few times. CDR3 residues: CSAQGGATNQPQHF. The CDR3 nucleotides read TGCAGTGCCCAGGGGGGGGCCACCAATCAGCCCCAGCATTTT. This chain links TRBV20-1 with TRBJ1-5, with 7 bases aligning to TRBD1. This CDR3 has 14 amino acids. Germline CDR1 reads DFQATT; CDR2 reads SNEGSKA (reference sequence). V trimming: 6 bases; J trimming: 3 bases; junction bases outside the gene matches: 8.

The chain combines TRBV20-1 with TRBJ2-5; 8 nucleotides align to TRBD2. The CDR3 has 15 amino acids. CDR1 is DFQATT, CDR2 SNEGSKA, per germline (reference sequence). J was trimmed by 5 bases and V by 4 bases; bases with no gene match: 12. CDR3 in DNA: TGCAGTGCTACACCTACTAGCGGCAAGTGGGAGACCCAGTACTTC. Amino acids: CSATPTSGKWETQYF.

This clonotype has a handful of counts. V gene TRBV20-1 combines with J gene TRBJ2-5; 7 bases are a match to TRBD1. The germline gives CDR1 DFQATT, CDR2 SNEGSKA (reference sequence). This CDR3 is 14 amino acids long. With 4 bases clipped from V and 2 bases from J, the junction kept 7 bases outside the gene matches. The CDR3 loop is CSATTGVRQETQYF. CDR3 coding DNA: TGCAGTGCTACTACAGGGGTTCGGCAAGAGACCCAGTACTTC.

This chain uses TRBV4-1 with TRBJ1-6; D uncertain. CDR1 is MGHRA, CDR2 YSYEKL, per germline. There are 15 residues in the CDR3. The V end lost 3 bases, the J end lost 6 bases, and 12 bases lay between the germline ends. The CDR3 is CASSQRRDGNSPLHF. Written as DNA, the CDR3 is TGCGCCAGCAGCCAGCGCCGAGATGGTAATTCACCCCTCCACTTT.

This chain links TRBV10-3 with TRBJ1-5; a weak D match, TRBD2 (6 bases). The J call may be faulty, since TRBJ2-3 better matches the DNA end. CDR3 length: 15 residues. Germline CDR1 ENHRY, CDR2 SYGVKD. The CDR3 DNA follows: TGTGCCATCAGGGGGGGTTTAGGGAGCAATCAGCCCCAGTATTTT. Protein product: CAIRGGLGSNQPQYF.

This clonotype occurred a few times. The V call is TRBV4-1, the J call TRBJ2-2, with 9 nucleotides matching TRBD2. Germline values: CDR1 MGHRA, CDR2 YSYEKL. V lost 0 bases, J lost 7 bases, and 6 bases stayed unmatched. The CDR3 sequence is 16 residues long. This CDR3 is CASSQDPLAGNGELFF. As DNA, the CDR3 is TGCGCCAGCAGCCAAGACCCTCTAGCGGGGAACGGGGAGCTGTTTTTT.

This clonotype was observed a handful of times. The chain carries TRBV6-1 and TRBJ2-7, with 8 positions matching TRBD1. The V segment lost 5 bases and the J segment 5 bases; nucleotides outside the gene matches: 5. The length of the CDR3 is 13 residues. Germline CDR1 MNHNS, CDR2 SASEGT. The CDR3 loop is CASSQTGADEQYF. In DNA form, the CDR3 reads TGTGCCAGCAGTCAGACAGGGGCAGACGAGCAGTACTTC.

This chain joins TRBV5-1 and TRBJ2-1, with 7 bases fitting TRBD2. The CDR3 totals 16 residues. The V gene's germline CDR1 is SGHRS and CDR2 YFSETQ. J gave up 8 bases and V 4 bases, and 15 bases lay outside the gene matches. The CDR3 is CASSPSPSGVLDEQFF. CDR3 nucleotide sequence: TGCGCCAGCAGCCCCTCCCCCAGCGGGGTTTTGGATGAGCAGTTCTTC.

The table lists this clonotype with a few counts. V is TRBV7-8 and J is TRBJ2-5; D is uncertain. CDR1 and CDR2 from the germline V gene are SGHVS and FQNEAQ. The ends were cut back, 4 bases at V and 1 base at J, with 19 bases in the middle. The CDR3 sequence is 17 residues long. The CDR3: CASSSFRKGNGQETQYF. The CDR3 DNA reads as TGTGCCAGCAGCTCCTTTAGGAAAGGGAACGGCCAAGAGACCCAGTACTTC.

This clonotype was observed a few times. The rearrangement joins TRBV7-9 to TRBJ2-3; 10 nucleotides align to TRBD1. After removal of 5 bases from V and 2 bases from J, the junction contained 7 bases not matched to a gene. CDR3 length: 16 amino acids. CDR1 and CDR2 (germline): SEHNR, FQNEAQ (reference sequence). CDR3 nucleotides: TGTGCCAGCAGCGGCTGGGGACAGGGGTCCACAGATACGCAGTATTTT. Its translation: CASSGWGQGSTDTQYF.

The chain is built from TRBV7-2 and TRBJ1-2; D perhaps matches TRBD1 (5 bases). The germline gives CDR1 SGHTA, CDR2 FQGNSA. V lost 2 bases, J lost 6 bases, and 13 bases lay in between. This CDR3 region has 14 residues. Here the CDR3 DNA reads TGTGCCAGCAGCTTATCTAGGGACTGGAATGGCTACACCTTC. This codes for CASSLSRDWNGYTF. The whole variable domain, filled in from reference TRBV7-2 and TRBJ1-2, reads GAGVSQSPSNKVTEKGKDVELRCDPISGHTALYWYRQSLGQGLEFLIYFQGNSAPDKSGLPSDRFSAERTGGSVSTLTIQRTQQEDSAVYLCASSLSRDWNGYTFGSGTRLTVV.